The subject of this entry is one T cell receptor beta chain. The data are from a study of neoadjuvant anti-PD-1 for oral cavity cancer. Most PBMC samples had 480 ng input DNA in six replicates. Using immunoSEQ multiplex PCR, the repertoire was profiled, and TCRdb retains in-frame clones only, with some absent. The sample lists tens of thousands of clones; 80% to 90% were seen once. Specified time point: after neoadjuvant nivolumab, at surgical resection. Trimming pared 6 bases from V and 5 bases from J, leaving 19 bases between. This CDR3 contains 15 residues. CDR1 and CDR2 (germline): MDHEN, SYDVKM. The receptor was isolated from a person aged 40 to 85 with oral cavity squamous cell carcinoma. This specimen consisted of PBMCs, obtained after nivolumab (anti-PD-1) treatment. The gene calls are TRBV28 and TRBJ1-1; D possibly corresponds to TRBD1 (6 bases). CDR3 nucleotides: TGTGCCAGCAGGGTCGGGGGGGCGGTTGAGACTGAAGCTTTCTTT. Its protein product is CASRVGGAVETEAFF.